This TCR beta chain was sequenced in a study of T cells after posttransplantation cyclophosphamide. Profiled with immunoSEQ multiplex PCR; TCRdb holds only in-frame clones, not every one. The profile shows 47,000 or so clones, around 91% of them singletons. The related graft donor's blood sample was taken on the day of bone marrow donation. Study findings and constraints: After PTCy, TRB diversity resembled that of CNI/methotrexate controls. Skin or GI-infiltrating T cells shared few TRB sequences with blood. Donor-recipient repertoire similarity was low at 1-2 months, rising over year one.

With respect to this clone: Its cognate antigen is unknown.

Germline CDR1 and CDR2: MNHNS and SASEGT. V dropped 1 base and J dropped 1; count of bases not matched to a gene: 7. The CDR3 totals 16 residues. The gene calls are TRBV6-1 and TRBJ2-7; 7 positions match TRBD1. Sequencing was performed on PBMCs. This TCR derives from a woman aged 45-60 years in good health and a related stem cell transplant donor. The CDR3 reads CASSEVTGVRSYEQYF. CDR3 DNA: TGTGCCAGCAGTGAAGTCACAGGGGTGAGGTCCTACGAGCAGTACTTC.